This TCR beta chain comes out of a study of cytomegalovirus exposure and HLA in healthy donors. The overall study: An analysis done earlier identified roughly 120 million unique TCR beta sequences from about 179 million T cells. Among the roughly 400 genotyped donors, just over 80% were placed in the Caucasian-associated ancestry cluster.

Germline lookup yields CDR1 KGHSY and CDR2 FQNENV. The length of the CDR3 is 15 residues. V dropped 0 bases and J dropped 5 bases, with 11 bases sitting between them. It was with 60 Vbeta and 13 Jbeta primers that the PCR ran. In the original workflow: An analysis performed later counted 72 million or so unique TCR beta chains (roughly 11 million of them shared). TCRdb keeps only in-frame clones here, not all; method: immunoSEQ multiplex PCR. V and J calls and clone size come straight from that table; D and trimming were deduced from the DNA. The sample lists approximately 140,000 clones, 65% to 80% seen once, with roughly 1.3% in the top ten. Study-wide results and limits: The study had only CMV serostatus as immune exposure information.

This clone was observed a handful of times. What it binds is not known. The sequenced sample consisted of PBMCs. The receptor was isolated from a male donor in good health and CMV-seropositive. The rearrangement joins TRBV16 to TRBJ1-5; possibly TRBD1 for D (5 bases). CDR3 nucleotides: TGTGCCAGCAGCCAATCGGCAGGGTGGGATCAGCCCCAGCATTTT. Protein product: CASSQSAGWDQPQHF.